These 23 T cell receptor beta chains share one sample of origin, sequenced in a study of low-dose radiotherapy and immunotherapy resistance in tumors. The time point denotes: before trial treatment. PCR amplification of the TCRs was performed with Phusion for 20 PCR cycles, and it relied on a constant-region primer together with a V-primer adapter. MiXCR, applied by TCRdb to the reads, yields one record per CDR3 protein. The repertoire includes about 50,000 distinct CDR3 sequences, roughly 12% of them detected once, and 6.2% sits in the top ten. The source material was PBMCs, sampled before treatment. These receptors came from a female donor with ovarian cancer.

This clonotype has at least ten counts. This rearrangement joins TRBV20-1 to TRBJ2-1; tentatively, D is TRBD1 or TRBD2 (5 bases each). The CDR3 loop spans 13 amino acids. Germline values: CDR1 DFQATT, CDR2 SNEGSKA (reference sequence). Trimming removed 5 bases at V and 5 bases at J, with 13 bases between. In nucleotides, the CDR3 is TGCAGTGCTGGGGGAGACTTAGACAATGAGCAGTTCTTC. Translation: CSAGGDLDNEQFF.

This clonotype was found many times. The DNA of the CDR3 is TGTGCCAGCAGTATGCGACAGGGGATCTATGGCTACACCTTC. It is translated as CASSMRQGIYGYTF. This chain uses TRBV6-2 or TRBV6-3 with TRBJ1-2; 8 bases are shared with TRBD1. The V gene's germline CDR1 is MNHEY and CDR2 SVGEGT. This CDR3 region has 14 residues. After removal of 5 bases from V and 4 bases from J, the junction contained 6 bases not matched to a gene.

There are many counts of this clonotype. This chain links TRBV7-6 with TRBJ2-7; 9 bases agree with TRBD1. The trim removed 8 bases at V and 3 bases at J, leaving 14 bases unmatched. This CDR3 region has 16 residues. CDR1 and CDR2 (germline): SGHVS, FNYEAQ. The CDR3, as DNA: TGTGCCAGCGGACCACTACAGGGGGCCACGATCTACGAGCAGTACTTC. The encoded protein is CASGPLQGATIYEQYF.

This clonotype came up many times. The chain employs TRBV30 and TRBJ2-2; 9 nucleotides agree with TRBD2. The trim removed 8 bases at V and 4 bases at J, leaving 8 bases unmatched. CDR3 length: 14 amino acids. Germline lookup yields CDR1 GTSNPN and CDR2 SVGIG (reference sequence). The CDR3 protein is CAGSGGPPTGELFF. The CDR3 coding sequence is TGTGCCGGTAGCGGGGGCCCGCCCACCGGGGAGCTGTTTTTT.

This clonotype came up many times. This rearrangement joins TRBV29-1 to TRBJ2-5; a weak D match, TRBD2 (5 bases). The germline CDR1 and CDR2 sequences are SQVTM and ANQGSEA. This CDR3 comprises 14 residues. V lost 7 bases, J lost 0 bases, and 15 bases lay in between. This CDR3 is CSGVEEDHQETQYF. The CDR3 DNA follows: TGCAGCGGGGTTGAGGAGGACCACCAAGAGACCCAGTACTTC.

The sample holds many counts of this clonotype. CDR3 residues: CASYPGTGASDEQFF. The CDR3 DNA is TGTGCCAGTTACCCCGGGACAGGGGCCTCCGATGAGCAGTTCTTC. The V gene is TRBV28, the J gene TRBJ2-1, with 10 bases matching TRBD1. The CDR3 is 15 residues long. The V segment lost 9 bases and the J segment 8 bases; nucleotides outside the gene matches: 13. Germline-derived CDR1 and CDR2 are MDHEN and SYDVKM.

The table lists this clonotype with a few counts. This rearrangement joins TRBV20-1 to TRBJ1-2; D is possibly TRBD1 (6 bases). Per the germline V gene, CDR1 is DFQATT and CDR2 is SNEGSKA (reference sequence). The CDR3 sequence is 13 residues long. With 5 bases removed from V and 5 bases from J, the gap between germline ends came to 15 bases. Written as DNA, the CDR3 is TGCAGTGCTGTGTCCGGGACAAGTTATGGCTACACCTTC. Translated: CSAVSGTSYGYTF.

This clonotype was observed at least ten times. The gene calls are TRBV13 and TRBJ2-4; possible D gene TRBD1, 6 bases. This CDR3 has 13 amino acids. Trimming took 11 bases from V and 2 from J, leaving 13 bases between them. Germline CDR1 is PRHDT and CDR2 is FYEKMQ (reference sequence). For the CDR3, the DNA is TGTGCCTGTCCGAGGGGGACCAAAAACATTCAGTACTTC. Its translation: CACPRGTKNIQYF.

V and J are TRBV2 and TRBJ2-7; D remains ambiguous. The germline V gene encodes CDR1 SNHLY and CDR2 FYNNEI. This CDR3 spans 12 amino acids. V gave up 6 bases and J gave up 0 bases, with 6 bases separating them. Here the CDR3 reads CASSASSYEQYF. For the CDR3, the DNA is TGTGCCAGCAGCGCAAGCTCCTACGAGCAGTACTTC. Combining the CDR3 with reference TRBV2 and TRBJ2-7 gives the whole variable domain EPEVTQTPSHQVTQMGQEVILRCVPISNHLYFYWYRQILGQKVEFLVSFYNNEISEKSEIFDDQFSVERPDGSNFTLKIRSTKLEDSAMYFCASSASSYEQYFGPGTRLTVT.

This clonotype was seen repeatedly, ten times or more. This chain connects TRBV2 to TRBJ2-1; 7 bases agree with TRBD2. This CDR3 region has 14 residues. Unmatched junction bases numbered 3, after V lost 5 bases and J lost 2 bases. Per the germline V gene, CDR1 is SNHLY and CDR2 is FYNNEI. CDR3 sequence (DNA): TGTGCCAGCAGTTCTAGCGGAACCTACAATGAGCAGTTCTTC. This sequence encodes CASSSSGTYNEQFF.

Many counts were recorded for this clonotype. The chain combines TRBV3-1 with TRBJ1-1; D uncertain. This CDR3 has 12 residues. From germline, CDR1 is LGHDT and CDR2 YNNKEL (reference sequence). The ends were cut back, 3 bases at V and 6 bases at J, with 8 bases in the middle. CDR3 protein: CASSHSSSEAFF. DNA of the CDR3: TGTGCCAGCAGCCATTCGAGTTCTGAAGCTTTCTTT. The variable domain in full, with the rest retrieved from reference TRBV3-1 and TRBJ1-1, is DTAVSQTPKYLVTQMGNDKSIKCEQNLGHDTMYWYKQDSKKFLKIMFSYNNKELIINETVPNRFSPKSPDKAHLNLHINSLELGDSAVYFCASSHSSSEAFFGQGTRLTVV.

The table lists this clonotype with many counts. The gene calls are TRBV7-3 and TRBJ2-3; D may be TRBD1 (5 bases). Germline V gene sequence: CDR1 SGHTA, CDR2 FQGTGA. Trimming took 4 bases from V and 0 from J, leaving 11 bases between them. The CDR3 extends over 15 amino acids. The CDR3 loop is CASSYSGYSTDTQYF. In DNA form, the CDR3 reads TGTGCCAGCAGCTACTCAGGGTATAGCACAGATACGCAGTATTTT.

In regard to this clonotype: This is likely an artifact of a read error, given a far larger clone one base away. The chain has TRBV13 and TRBJ2-1, with D perhaps given as TRBD1 or TRBD2 (5 bases each). The CDR3 sequence is 17 residues long. Germline V gene lookup returns CDR1 PRHDT and CDR2 FYEKMQ (reference sequence). V was shortened by 6 bases and J by 5 bases, with 23 bases between the two germline ends. CDR3 sequence: CASSFFAAGCSDNEQFF. The CDR3 DNA reads TGTGCCAGCAGTTTTTTCGCGGCAGGGTGTAGCGACAATGAGCAGTTCTTC.

The chain couples TRBV13 to TRBJ2-7, with 10 bases that match TRBD2. This CDR3 spans 14 amino acids. After removal of 5 bases from V and 6 bases from J, the junction contained 7 bases not matched to a gene. CDR1 and CDR2 (germline): PRHDT, FYEKMQ (reference sequence). The CDR3 protein is CASSAGTSAGEQYF. The CDR3 nucleotides are TGTGCCAGCAGCGCAGGGACTAGCGCAGGCGAGCAGTACTTC. The whole variable domain, filled in from reference TRBV13 and TRBJ2-7, reads AAGVIQSPRHLIKEKRETATLKCYPIPRHDTVYWYQQGPGQDPQFLISFYEKMQSDKGSIPDRFSAQQFSDYHSELNMSSLELGDSALYFCASSAGTSAGEQYFGPGTRLTVT.

In its sample, this clonotype was seen a few times. V is TRBV18 and J is TRBJ2-3; possibly TRBD1 or TRBD2 for D (6 bases each). The germline V gene has CDR1 KGHSH and CDR2 LQKENI. This CDR3 has 15 residues. Trimming left V 4 bases short and J 1 base short, with 12 bases between. CDR3 in DNA: TGTGCCAGCTCACTCCTGGGGGGCCGCACAGATACGCAGTATTTT. This encodes CASSLLGGRTDTQYF. The variable domain in full, completed from reference TRBV18 and TRBJ2-3, reads NAGVMQNPRHLVRRRGQEARLRCSPMKGHSHVYWYRQLPEEGLKFMVYLQKENIIDESGMPKERFSAEFPKEGPSILRIQQVVRGDSAAYFCASSLLGGRTDTQYFGPGTRLTVL.

V usage is TRBV28 and J usage is TRBJ2-5; no reliable D call. CDR3 size: 12 residues. CDR1 and CDR2 from the germline V gene are MDHEN and SYDVKM. The V gene lost 3 bases and the J gene lost 5 bases, with 7 bases spanning the gap. The CDR3 DNA reads as TGTGCCAGCAGTTTGTACCGGGAGACCCAGTACTTC. Translated: CASSLYRETQYF.

This clonotype was observed at least ten times. The chain employs TRBV20-1 and TRBJ2-7; 10 nucleotides align to TRBD1. The V segment lost 0 bases and the J segment 3 bases; nucleotides outside the gene matches: 8. The CDR3 runs 16 residues. Germline values: CDR1 DFQATT, CDR2 SNEGSKA (reference sequence). The CDR3: CSARDHLGTGVYEQYF. Written as DNA, the CDR3 is TGCAGTGCTAGAGATCACTTGGGGACAGGGGTCTACGAGCAGTACTTC.

Many counts were recorded for this clonotype. This rearrangement joins TRBV24-1 to TRBJ2-2; D perhaps matches TRBD2 (7 bases). The CDR3 consists of 17 residues. With 3 bases removed from V and 4 bases from J, the gap between germline ends came to 17 bases. The germline V gene has CDR1 KGHDR and CDR2 SFDVKD. CDR3 protein: CATSDATGGRVTGELFF. For the CDR3, the DNA is TGTGCCACCAGTGATGCCACCGGGGGGCGGGTCACCGGGGAGCTGTTTTTT.

This chain links TRBV3-1 with TRBJ2-2; TRBD1 agrees at 8 bases. V shed 4 bases, J shed 4 bases, and the junction held 5 bases outside the gene matches. Germline CDR1 reads LGHDT; CDR2 reads YNNKEL (reference sequence). This CDR3 has 15 amino acids. In DNA, the CDR3 is TGTGCCAGCAGCCCCGGACAGGGAGGCACCGGGGAGCTGTTTTTT. Its protein product is CASSPGQGGTGELFF.

This clonotype was observed at least ten times. The chain is built from TRBV6-5 and TRBJ1-2, with a possible D match to TRBD1 (5 bases). Germline V gene data show CDR1 as MNHEY and CDR2 as SVGAGI. Trimming removed 4 bases from V and 7 bases from J, with 22 bases in between. The CDR3 consists of 16 residues. DNA of the CDR3: TGTGCCAGCAGTTCCCCAACTCCAGGGAGACGGGGTGGCTACACCTTC. The encoded protein is CASSSPTPGRRGGYTF.

This clonotype was observed at least ten times. The chain is built from TRBV21-1 and TRBJ2-7; the tabulated D call, TRBD2, remains unverified against the DNA. TRBV21-1 is classified as a pseudogene. The CDR3 runs to 17 residues. CDR3 bases: TGTGCCAGCAGCTCACTGAGTTTAGCGGGAGGGCCAAACGAGCAGTACTTC. As protein: CASSSLSLAGGPNEQYF.

There are a few counts of this clonotype. V is TRBV28 and J is TRBJ1-1, with D unresolved. Trimming took off 9 bases at V and 10 bases at J, with 27 bases between the two ends. Germline values: CDR1 MDHEN, CDR2 SYDVKM. This CDR3 contains 15 residues. In nucleotides, the CDR3 is TGTGCCAGGAGGGTTTTCGTGGTTTTTTGGTTGGGAGCTTTCTTT. Encoded protein: CARRVFVVFWLGAFF.

This clonotype was observed at least ten times. The chain joins TRBV15 to TRBJ2-2, with D perhaps TRBD2 (6 bases). V lost 1 base and J 9 bases, leaving 12 bases between the germline ends. CDR3 length: 14 amino acids. Germline CDR1 reads LNHNV; CDR2 reads YYDKDF (reference sequence). CDR3 amino acids: CATSRGGDRRELFF. The CDR3, as DNA: TGTGCCACCAGCAGAGGGGGGGATAGAAGGGAGCTGTTTTTT. The full variable domain, in which reference TRBV15 and TRBJ2-2 provide the parts outside the CDR3, is DAMVIQNPRYQVTQFGKPVTLSCSQTLNHNVMYWYQQKSSQAPKLLFHYYDKDFNNEADTPDNFQSRRPNTSFCFLDIRSPGLGDTAMYLCATSRGGDRRELFFGEGSRLTVL.